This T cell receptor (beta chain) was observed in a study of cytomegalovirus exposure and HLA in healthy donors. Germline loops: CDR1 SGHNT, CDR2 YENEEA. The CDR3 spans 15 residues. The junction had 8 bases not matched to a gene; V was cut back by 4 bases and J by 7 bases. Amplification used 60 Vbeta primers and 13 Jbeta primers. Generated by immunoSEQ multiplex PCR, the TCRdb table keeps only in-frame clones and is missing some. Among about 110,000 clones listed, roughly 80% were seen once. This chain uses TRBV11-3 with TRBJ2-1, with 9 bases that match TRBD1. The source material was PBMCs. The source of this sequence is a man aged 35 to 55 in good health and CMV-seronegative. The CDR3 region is CASSYYGGQGNEQFF. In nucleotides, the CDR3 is TGTGCCAGCAGCTACTACGGAGGACAGGGGAATGAGCAGTTCTTC.